This T cell receptor beta chain was retrieved from a study of OX40 agonist ivuxolimab in advanced cancers. Turning to the study itself: Subjects had a mean age of roughly 60 years, with a range of 23 to 79; roughly 80% were male. Partial responses occurred in three patients (one hepatocellular carcinoma, two cutaneous melanoma).

Trimming at V came to 1 base and at J to 9 bases, leaving 9 bases not matched to a gene. CDR3 size: 15 residues. The germline CDR1 and CDR2 sequences are SGHTA and FQGTGA. TCRdb keeps only in-frame clones here, not all; method: immunoSEQ multiplex PCR. Among approximately 77,000 clones, around 92% were seen once, and the ten largest hold about 11%. Points on this clone: As yet, its antigen is unknown.

Study findings and constraints: Clonal expansion by week 6 occurred in CD4+ and CD8+ blood T cells (at 0.1 to 3.0 mg/kg). Not determined was the antigen specificity of the expanded peripheral T cells.

The origin of this receptor is an adult with an advanced solid tumor such as melanoma, head and neck, liver or kidney cancer. The sequencing here drew on CD4+ or CD8+ T cells sorted from blood, taken in a trial of the OX40 agonist ivuxolimab. This chain joins TRBV7-3 and TRBJ2-1, with 7 positions matching TRBD2. The CDR3 nucleotides read TGTGCCAGCAGCTTAATCTGGACTAGGCAGGGTGAGCAGTTCTTC. Protein sequence: CASSLIWTRQGEQFF.